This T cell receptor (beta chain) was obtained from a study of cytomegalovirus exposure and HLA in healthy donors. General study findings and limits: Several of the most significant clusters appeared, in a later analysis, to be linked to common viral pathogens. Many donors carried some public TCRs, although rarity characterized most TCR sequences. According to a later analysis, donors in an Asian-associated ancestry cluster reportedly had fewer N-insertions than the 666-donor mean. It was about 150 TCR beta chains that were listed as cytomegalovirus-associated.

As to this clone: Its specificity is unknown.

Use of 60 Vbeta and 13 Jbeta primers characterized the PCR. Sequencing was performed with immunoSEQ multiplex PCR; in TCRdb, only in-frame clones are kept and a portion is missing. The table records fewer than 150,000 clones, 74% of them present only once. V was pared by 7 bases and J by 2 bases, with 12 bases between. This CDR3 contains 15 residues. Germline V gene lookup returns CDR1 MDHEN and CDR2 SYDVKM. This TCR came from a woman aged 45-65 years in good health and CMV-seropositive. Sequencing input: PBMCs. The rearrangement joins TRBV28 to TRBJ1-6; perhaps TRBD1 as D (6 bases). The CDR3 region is CASNSGQTYNSPLHF. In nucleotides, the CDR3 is TGTGCCAGCAATTCAGGACAGACCTATAATTCACCCCTCCACTTT.